Listed here are 26 T cell receptor beta chains from one sample, sequenced in a study of shared clonotypes between healthy human individuals. TCRdb's copy holds only in-frame clones and misses some; the assay was immunoSEQ multiplex PCR. The sample holds hundreds of thousands of clones, 73% seen once. The sample was memory CD4+ T cells sorted from blood. Subset reported: CD45RA-negative fraction. These receptors all stem from a woman aged 30 to 39 in good health.

As for this clone: Other DNA sequences in this specimen translate into the identical CDR3. The rearrangement uses TRBV10-1 and TRBJ2-7; TRBD2 agrees at 9 bases. CDR1 is WNHNN, CDR2 SYGVQD, per germline (reference sequence). The J segment lost 5 bases and the V segment lost 2 bases, leaving 4 bases of the junction unmatched. The CDR3 is 14 residues long. The CDR3 is CASSEGLAPNEQYF. CDR3 nucleotide sequence: TGCGCCAGCAGTGAGGGACTAGCGCCCAACGAGCAGTACTTC.

V gene TRBV19 combines with J gene TRBJ2-7, with D perhaps TRBD2 (6 bases). CDR3 length: 14 residues. Germline values: CDR1 LNHDA, CDR2 SQIVND (reference sequence). The germline V and J ends were trimmed by 4 bases and 3 bases, with 13 bases remaining between them. CDR3: CASSRGDQGYEQYF. DNA of the CDR3: TGTGCCAGTAGTAGGGGGGATCAAGGCTACGAGCAGTACTTC.

A single count supports this clone. The CDR3 nucleotides are TGCGCCAGCAGCTTGCGGGGGGGCCAAGAGACCCAGTACTTC. Its translation is CASSLRGGQETQYF. This chain joins TRBV5-1 and TRBJ2-5; TRBD2 matches at 8 bases. V shed 1 base, J shed 1 base, and the junction held 0 bases outside the gene matches. The CDR3 has 14 amino acids. Germline CDR1 and CDR2: SGHRS and YFSETQ. The full variable domain, rest sourced from reference TRBV5-1 and TRBJ2-5, is KAGVTQTPRYLIKTRGQQVTLSCSPISGHRSVSWYQQTPGQGLQFLFEYFSETQRNKGNFPGRFSGRQFSNSRSEMNVSTLELGDSALYLCASSLRGGQETQYFGPGTRLLVL.

V and J are TRBV6-1 and TRBJ2-7; D ambiguous. The germline V gene has CDR1 MNHNS and CDR2 SASEGT. The CDR3 covers 14 residues. Deletions cut 5 bases from V and 2 bases from J, with 13 bases between. The CDR3 DNA sequence: TGTGCCAGCAGTCCTAGGACGCCTACCTACGAGCAGTACTTC. It encodes CASSPRTPTYEQYF.

The chain uses TRBV29-1 and TRBJ2-3, with D possibly TRBD2 on 6 matching bases. Trimming pared 3 bases from V and 5 bases from J, leaving 9 bases between. This CDR3 contains 12 residues. The germline CDR1 and CDR2 sequences are SQVTM and ANQGSEA. CDR3 sequence (DNA): TGCAGCGTTGACTGGGGAGGAGATACGCAGTATTTT. Translating gives CSVDWGGDTQYF.

This chain uses TRBV7-3 with TRBJ2-3, with D perhaps matching TRBD1 (6 bases). The CDR3 is 15 amino acids. V lost 5 bases, J lost 6 bases, and 18 bases lay in between. Germline CDR1 reads SGHTA; CDR2 reads FQGTGA. The CDR3 nucleotides read TGTGCCAGCAGCCCCTCAACCCTACAGGGCGATACGCAGTATTTT. Translation: CASSPSTLQGDTQYF.

This chain joins TRBV27 and TRBJ1-1; 12 bases match TRBD1. The CDR3 is 17 amino acids. V trimming: 8 bases; J trimming: 0 bases; junction bases outside the gene matches: 10. The germline V gene encodes CDR1 MNHEY and CDR2 SMNVEV (reference sequence). The CDR3: CASGPRDRGLMNTEAFF. The CDR3 DNA follows: TGTGCCAGCGGCCCCAGGGACAGGGGGCTAATGAACACTGAAGCTTTCTTT.

The CDR3 region has the DNA TGTGCCTGGAGTGCCCCCGGGGCGCTTCCCTACAATGAGCAGTTCTTC. This translates into CAWSAPGALPYNEQFF. The chain recombines TRBV30 with TRBJ2-1; D is possibly TRBD1 or TRBD2 (5 bases each). Germline lookup yields CDR1 GTSNPN and CDR2 SVGIG (reference sequence). The CDR3 has 16 amino acids. The germline V and J ends were trimmed by 1 base and 2 bases, with 15 bases remaining between them.

This clone was counted once. The chain employs TRBV2 and TRBJ2-3, with 10 bases identical to TRBD2. The CDR3 length is 12 residues. Unmatched junction bases numbered 5, after V lost 6 bases and J lost 11 bases. Germline lookup yields CDR1 SNHLY and CDR2 FYNNEI. The CDR3 protein is CASSPSGGGQYF. CDR3 coding DNA: TGTGCCAGCAGCCCCAGCGGGGGGGGGCAGTATTTT.

This chain joins TRBV14 and TRBJ2-2; D remains ambiguous. Trimming removed 0 bases from V and 7 bases from J, with 21 bases in between. The CDR3 runs 18 residues. Germline lookup yields CDR1 SGHDN and CDR2 FVKESK. CDR3 loop: CASSQEHPRSGVGGELFF. The DNA for the CDR3 is TGTGCCAGCAGCCAAGAACACCCTAGATCCGGTGTAGGCGGGGAGCTGTTTTTT.

The table lists this clone with a few counts. The V gene is TRBV28, the J gene TRBJ2-7; TRBD1 matches at 8 bases. This CDR3 comprises 15 residues. Germline V gene sequence: CDR1 MDHEN, CDR2 SYDVKM. The V gene end was trimmed by 11 bases and the J gene end by 3 bases; junction bases not matched to a gene: 15. The DNA of the CDR3 is TGTGCCGTCCAAACCGGGACAGGAACCTTCTACGAGCAGTACTTC. This gives the protein CAVQTGTGTFYEQYF.

The chain carries TRBV19 and TRBJ2-1; D perhaps matches TRBD2 (6 bases). This CDR3 has 15 residues. The V gene's germline CDR1 is LNHDA and CDR2 SQIVND (reference sequence). V lost 6 bases and J lost 4, with 16 bases in between. CDR3 in amino acids: CASRLGGTQYNEQFF. CDR3 DNA: TGTGCCAGTAGGTTAGGAGGGACTCAATACAATGAGCAGTTCTTC.

This clone was counted a few times. This chain connects TRBV5-1 to TRBJ2-7; 9 bases fit TRBD1. Germline CDR1 reads SGHRS; CDR2 reads YFSETQ. The CDR3 length is 15 residues. V lost 4 bases, J lost 3 bases, and 8 bases stayed unmatched. The CDR3 protein is CASSPQGAQDYEQYF. The CDR3 nucleotides are TGCGCCAGCAGCCCACAGGGGGCACAGGACTACGAGCAGTACTTC.

The chain links TRBV7-2 to TRBJ1-2, with no clear D. The germline gives CDR1 SGHTA, CDR2 FQGNSA. There are 10 residues in the CDR3. V was pared by 0 bases and J by 13 bases, with 6 bases between. The CDR3 here is CASSLALVTF. CDR3 nucleotide sequence: TGTGCCAGCAGCTTAGCGCTCGTCACCTTC.

The chain uses TRBV28 and TRBJ1-5; 7 bases align to TRBD1. Trimming removed 3 bases from V and 5 bases from J; junction bases left unmatched: 10. The germline V gene has CDR1 MDHEN and CDR2 SYDVKM. The CDR3 consists of 16 residues. The CDR3 here is CASSFYPQGWDQPQHF. CDR3 nucleotide sequence: TGTGCCAGCAGTTTTTACCCACAGGGGTGGGATCAGCCCCAGCATTTT.

The chain carries TRBV28 and TRBJ1-2; 7 bases agree with TRBD1. The germline V gene has CDR1 MDHEN and CDR2 SYDVKM. Trimming cost V 3 bases and J 6 bases; bases outside gene matches: 10. This CDR3 is 15 amino acids long. This CDR3 reads CASSLFDRVVHGYTF. For the CDR3, the DNA is TGTGCCAGCAGTTTGTTCGACAGGGTGGTCCATGGCTACACCTTC.

The rearrangement uses TRBV7-9 and TRBJ2-1, with 12 bases that match TRBD2. This CDR3 comprises 16 residues. CDR1 and CDR2 from the germline V gene are SEHNR and FQNEAQ (reference sequence). J lost 6 bases, V lost 5 bases, and 8 bases had no gene match. The CDR3 protein is CASSRTSGAVGNEQFF. CDR3 nucleotides: TGTGCCAGCAGCCGGACTAGCGGGGCCGTTGGCAATGAGCAGTTCTTC.

This chain links TRBV11-3 with TRBJ2-7; 10 nucleotides align to TRBD2. The V gene's germline CDR1 is SGHNT and CDR2 YENEEA. The CDR3 covers 15 residues. Losses at the gene ends were 1 base for V and 2 bases for J; bases not matched to a gene: 2. The CDR3 protein is CASSLALAGTYEQYF. For the CDR3, the DNA is TGTGCCAGCAGCTTAGCACTAGCGGGGACCTACGAGCAGTACTTC.

The V call is TRBV27, the J call TRBJ1-5; 8 bases fit TRBD1. CDR3 length: 21 amino acids. V was pared by 8 bases and J by 0 bases, with 24 bases of the junction left unmatched. The V gene's germline CDR1 is MNHEY and CDR2 SMNVEV (reference sequence). In DNA, the CDR3 is TGTGCCAGCCAAGCAGTTTATACAATGGGGCAGGGGGCCTATAGCAATCAGCCCCAGCATTTT. As protein: CASQAVYTMGQGAYSNQPQHF.

V gene TRBV5-4 combines with J gene TRBJ2-5, with TRBD2 as a possible D gene (5 bases). The CDR3 spans 14 residues. V gave up 1 base and J gave up 4 bases, with 11 bases separating them. Germline-derived CDR1 and CDR2 are SGHNT and YYREEE (reference sequence). As DNA, the CDR3 is TGTGCCAGCAGCTTGTTACTAGGTACAGAGACCCAGTACTTC. It translates to CASSLLLGTETQYF.

This clone has at least ten counts. The CDR3 DNA sequence: TGCAGTGCTAGCCCCGCCTACGAGCAGTACTTC. It translates to CSASPAYEQYF. The chain uses TRBV20-1 and TRBJ2-7; D is unresolved. CDR1 DFQATT and CDR2 SNEGSKA come from the germline V gene (reference sequence). Trimming stripped 3 bases from V and 2 bases from J, with 5 bases between. The CDR3 has 11 amino acids.

This clone is categorized as medium-sized. This rearrangement joins TRBV20-1 to TRBJ1-1, with no clear D. The CDR3 sequence is 11 residues long. CDR1 is DFQATT and CDR2 is SNEGSKA in the germline V gene (reference sequence). Trimming cost V 4 bases and J 8 bases, with 11 bases left between them. CDR3 in amino acids: CSATLAMEAFF. The DNA of the CDR3 is TGCAGTGCTACCTTGGCCATGGAAGCTTTCTTT.

The chain couples TRBV28 to TRBJ2-7; 8 nucleotides agree with TRBD1. The V gene end was trimmed by 3 bases and the J gene end by 7 bases; junction bases not matched to a gene: 11. Germline-derived CDR1 and CDR2 are MDHEN and SYDVKM. The CDR3 sequence is 15 residues long. CDR3 coding DNA: TGTGCCAGCAGTTTCCTCACGAGCAGGGGGCTTGAGCAGTACTTC. Its translation: CASSFLTSRGLEQYF.

This clone was counted between two and nine times. The rearrangement joins TRBV28 to TRBJ1-1; D unresolved. This CDR3 spans 12 amino acids. V lost 4 bases and J 12 bases, leaving 15 bases between the germline ends. Germline-derived CDR1 and CDR2 are MDHEN and SYDVKM. CDR3 sequence reads: CASSSHPRATFF. The CDR3 DNA reads TGTGCCAGCAGTTCCCACCCCAGAGCAACTTTCTTT.

The chain combines TRBV2 with TRBJ1-1; the match to TRBD1 covers 10 bases. Germline-derived CDR1 and CDR2 are SNHLY and FYNNEI. CDR3 length equals 13 residues. Trimming at V came to 6 bases and at J to 14 bases, leaving 12 bases not matched to a gene. CDR3 sequence (DNA): TGTGCCAGCAGGGAGACAGGGGGCGCTTCCAACTTCTTT. Residues: CASRETGGASNFF.

This rearrangement joins TRBV6-9 to TRBJ1-5; no firm D call. The CDR3 runs 12 residues. Germline lookup yields CDR1 MNHGY and CDR2 SVAAGI. The V gene lost 4 bases and the J gene lost 5 bases, with 6 bases spanning the gap. CDR3 residues: CASSLRHQPQHF. CDR3 DNA sequence: TGTGCCAGCAGTTTGAGGCATCAGCCCCAGCATTTT.